A selection of T cell receptor beta chains follows, all from one sample in a study of blood T cell repertoires in COVID-19. TCRdb keeps only in-frame clones here, not all; method: immunoSEQ multiplex PCR. Here the sample spans just under 30,000 clones, 80% to 90% being singletons. The sample taken for sequencing was peripheral blood. The receptors stem from a human donor in a cohort sampled during active COVID-19. Each CDR3 is given with its conserved first and last residue. A D gene is named only where the DNA matches it firmly. Where a row states a size, it is once, few, many or the class of an expanded clone; other rows omit it.

V gene	D gene	J gene	clone size	CDR3 protein	CDR3 DNA
TRBV6-1	TRBD1	TRBJ1-2	NA	CASSEAMMRQGAGGGGYTF	TGTGCCAGCAGTGAAGCAATGATGCGACAGGGGGCTGGAGGGGGTGGCTACACCTTC
TRBV28	TRBD1	TRBJ1-2	NA	CASSLLNWGTGKRGYTF	TGTGCCAGCAGTTTACTGAATTGGGGGACAGGGAAGCGCGGCTACACCTTC
TRBV29-1	TRBD1	TRBJ2-1	NA	CSVVETGGEQFF	TGCAGCGTTGTAGAGACAGGGGGTGAGCAGTTCTTC
TRBV11-2	NA	TRBJ2-3	NA	CASSLDPRDTQYF	TGTGCCAGCAGCTTAGATCCGAGGGATACGCAGTATTTT
TRBV5-1	NA	TRBJ1-3	NA	CASSLAGERAGNTIYF	TGCGCCAGCAGCTTGGCGGGGGAGAGAGCTGGAAACACCATATATTTT
TRBV28	TRBD1	TRBJ2-2	NA	CASSSRGGTGGLDHPPGELFF	TGTGCCAGCAGTTCAAGGGGGGGGACAGGGGGCTTGGATCACCCCCCCGGGGAGCTGTTTTTT
TRBV20-1	NA	TRBJ1-1	NA	CCTRANTEAFF	TGCTGCACCCGCGCGAACACTGAAGCTTTCTTT
TRBV4-3	NA	TRBJ1-1	NA	CASSQTQNTEAFF	TGCGCCAGCAGCCAAACACAGAACACTGAAGCTTTCTTT
TRBV6-2/TRBV6-3	NA	TRBJ1-2	NA	CASSNNPFLYGYTF	TGTGCCAGCAGTAACAATCCCTTCCTCTATGGCTACACCTTC
TRBV6-1	NA	TRBJ2-7	NA	CASSKALRGDIYEQYF	TGTGCCAGCAGTAAAGCCCTCCGGGGGGACATCTACGAGCAGTACTTC
TRBV7-9	NA	TRBJ2-5	NA	CASQISQAQETQYF	TGTGCCAGCCAAATATCCCAGGCACAAGAGACCCAGTACTTC
TRBV28	TRBD1	TRBJ1-1	NA	CASSSKQGASEAFF	TGTGCCAGCAGTTCCAAACAGGGGGCCTCTGAAGCTTTCTTT
TRBV10-3	TRBD2	TRBJ2-1	NA	CAISGVRLAGVLNEQFF	TGTGCCATCAGTGGAGTCCGACTAGCGGGAGTCTTAAATGAGCAGTTCTTC
TRBV5-1	NA	TRBJ2-3	NA	CASTFGGRPTLDTQYF	TGCGCCAGCACCTTCGGAGGGCGGCCTACGTTGGATACGCAGTATTTT
TRBV28	TRBD1	TRBJ2-7	NA	CASTGTGSNYEQYF	TGTGCCAGTACCGGGACAGGCAGCAACTACGAGCAGTACTTC
TRBV12-3/TRBV12-4	NA	TRBJ2-3	once	CASTSPPDTQYF	TGTGCCAGCACCAGTCCCCCAGATACGCAGTATTTT
TRBV2	NA	TRBJ1-5	few	CASSNRAAGQPQHF	TGTGCCAGCAGTAACCGAGCCGCGGGTCAGCCCCAGCATTTT
TRBV4-3	TRBD1	TRBJ2-1	once	CASSQDGTGINEQFF	TGCGCCAGCAGCCAAGATGGGACAGGGATCAATGAGCAGTTCTTC
TRBV28	NA	TRBJ1-2	NA	CASSSGTEDWGYTF	TGTGCCAGCAGTTCCGGGACTGAGGATTGGGGCTACACCTTC
TRBV28	TRBD1	TRBJ2-7	NA	CARRDRGCHEQYF	TGTGCCAGAAGGGACAGGGGCTGCCACGAGCAGTACTTC
TRBV2	NA	TRBJ1-1	NA	CASSFQGRTEAFF	TGTGCCAGCAGTTTTCAGGGGCGCACTGAAGCTTTCTTT
TRBV28	NA	TRBJ2-6	NA	CASSFSASGANVLTF	TGTGCCAGCAGTTTTAGTGCCTCTGGGGCCAACGTCCTGACTTTC
TRBV7-2	NA	TRBJ2-2	NA	CASSPTPTGELFF	TGTGCCAGCAGCCCAACACCCACCGGGGAGCTGTTTTTT
TRBV10-3	TRBD1	TRBJ1-1	NA	CAATGRNTEAFF	TGTGCCGCGACAGGGAGGAACACTGAAGCTTTCTTT
TRBV7-2	TRBD1	TRBJ1-3	NA	CASSTRQGSSGNTIYF	TGTGCCAGCAGCACGCGACAGGGGAGCTCTGGAAACACCATATATTTT
TRBV7-6	TRBD2	TRBJ2-1	NA	CASSPGLGRDLEQFF	TGTGCCAGCAGCCCCGGACTAGGGAGAGACCTTGAGCAGTTCTTC
TRBV9	TRBD2	TRBJ2-3	NA	CASSHPGSGGPLNTQYF	TGTGCCAGCAGCCACCCAGGCAGCGGGGGTCCACTTAATACGCAGTATTTT
TRBV4-3	TRBD2	TRBJ2-2	NA	CASSQDLAVHGELFF	TGCGCCAGCAGCCAAGATCTAGCGGTACACGGGGAGCTGTTTTTT
TRBV10-3	NA	TRBJ2-7	NA	CAISVGVGEQYF	TGTGCCATCAGTGTAGGGGTGGGTGAGCAGTACTTC
TRBV5-1	NA	TRBJ1-4	NA	CASSLALATNEKLFF	TGCGCCAGCAGCTTGGCACTTGCAACTAATGAAAAACTGTTTTTT
TRBV28	NA	TRBJ1-2	once	CASSFPSEGYGYTF	TGTGCCAGCAGTTTTCCTTCAGAGGGATATGGCTACACCTTC
TRBV3-1/TRBV3-2	TRBD2	TRBJ2-3	NA	CASSLLAGGRSDTQYF	TGTGCCAGCAGCCTGCTAGCGGGGGGGCGGTCAGATACGCAGTATTTT
TRBV7-2	NA	TRBJ1-5	NA	CASSFVQGQPQHF	TGTGCCAGCAGCTTTGTGCAGGGCCAGCCCCAGCATTTT
TRBV7-9	NA	TRBJ1-6	NA	CASSLGQINSPLHF	TGTGCCAGCAGCTTAGGACAGATTAATTCACCCCTCCACTTT
TRBV9	NA	TRBJ1-4	NA	CASSVATGATNEKLFF	TGTGCCAGCAGCGTAGCTACGGGAGCAACTAATGAAAAACTGTTTTTT
TRBV7-6	TRBD2	TRBJ2-5	NA	CASSAGTMETQYF	TGTGCCAGCAGCGCGGGGACTATGGAGACCCAGTACTTC
TRBV3-1/TRBV3-2	TRBD2	TRBJ2-1	NA	CASSLRLAGAYNEQFF	TGTGCCAGCAGCCTCCGACTAGCGGGGGCCTACAATGAGCAGTTCTTC
TRBV7-3	NA	TRBJ2-2	NA	CASSLLLNTGELFF	TGTGCCAGCAGCTTACTCCTAAACACCGGGGAGCTGTTTTTT
TRBV5-8	NA	TRBJ2-3	NA	CASSLQGADTQYF	TGTGCCAGCAGCTTGCAGGGCGCAGATACGCAGTATTTT
TRBV3-1/TRBV3-2	TRBD1	TRBJ2-3	NA	CASSQTMGQGAGTDTQYF	TGTGCCAGCAGCCAAACCATGGGACAGGGGGCGGGCACAGATACGCAGTATTTT
TRBV7-7	NA	TRBJ2-7	NA	CASSPRPGGPYEQYF	TGTGCTAGCAGCCCCAGGCCCGGGGGGCCCTACGAGCAGTACTTC
TRBV28	NA	TRBJ2-2	NA	CASSLGRETGELFF	TGTGCCAGCAGTCTCGGGCGGGAAACCGGGGAGCTGTTTTTT
TRBV10-3	NA	TRBJ2-3	once	CAIGGGPTDTQYF	TGTGCCATCGGGGGGGGGCCTACAGATACGCAGTATTTT
TRBV6-5	NA	TRBJ1-3	NA	CASSPWAAGNTIYF	TGTGCCAGCAGCCCCTGGGCAGCTGGAAACACCATATATTTT
TRBV5-4	NA	TRBJ1-5	NA	CASSRSADSNQPQHF	TGTGCCAGCAGCCGATCCGCAGATAGCAATCAGCCCCAGCATTTT
TRBV7-2	NA	TRBJ1-5	NA	CASSLGSAGLGNQPQHF	TGTGCCAGCAGCTTAGGGTCCGCAGGTCTGGGTAATCAGCCCCAGCATTTT
TRBV6-5	TRBD2	TRBJ2-2	NA	CASSPGLANGELFF	TGTGCCAGCAGTCCGGGACTAGCAAACGGGGAGCTGTTTTTT
TRBV7-2	NA	TRBJ2-3	NA	CASSLPTGTLTQYF	TGTGCCAGCAGCTTACCTACAGGGACATTGACGCAGTATTTT
TRBV2	TRBD1	TRBJ1-6	few	CASSEDAPGGSPLHF	TGTGCCAGCAGTGAAGATGCCCCAGGGGGCTCACCCCTCCACTTT
TRBV19	NA	TRBJ2-7	NA	CASSIGRGLSGTRSYEQYF	TGTGCCAGTAGTATCGGCAGGGGACTGAGCGGGACGCGCTCCTACGAGCAGTACTTC
TRBV27	TRBD2	TRBJ2-7	NA	CASSFSGRSYEQYF	TGTGCCAGCAGTTTTAGCGGGAGGTCCTACGAGCAGTACTTC
TRBV7-2	TRBD1	TRBJ1-1	NA	CASSLQQGLNTEAFF	TGTGCCAGCAGCTTACAACAGGGGTTGAACACTGAAGCTTTCTTT
TRBV19	NA	TRBJ2-5	NA	CASSMGSAGTQYF	TGTGCCAGTAGTATGGGTAGTGCGGGGACCCAGTACTTC
TRBV4-3	NA	TRBJ2-7	once	CASSQSQGVSYEQYF	TGCGCCAGCAGCCAATCACAGGGAGTGTCCTACGAGCAGTACTTC
TRBV28	TRBD2	TRBJ2-7	NA	CASSFGGGPTYEQYF	TGTGCCAGCAGTTTTGGCGGGGGTCCTACCTACGAGCAGTACTTC
TRBV5-4	NA	TRBJ1-5	once	CASSRGQNQPQHF	TGTGCCAGCAGCCGAGGACAAAATCAGCCCCAGCATTTT
TRBV12-5	TRBD1	TRBJ1-2	NA	CASGLGQGYGYTF	TGTGCTAGTGGTTTGGGACAGGGCTATGGCTACACCTTC